The rows below give T cell receptor beta chains drawn from one sample of a study of regulatory T cells in long-lasting Graves disease. MiXCR, applied by TCRdb to the multiplex PCR reads, yields one record per CDR3 protein. The sample carries roughly 500,000 distinct CDR3 sequences, roughly 14% recorded once. The same sample was also studied in work on T cells in Graves' hyperthyroidism and ophthalmopathy.

The sample was peripheral blood mononuclear cells (PBMCs), taken at new diagnosis, from a patient treated with antithyroid drugs. The receptors derive from a man younger than 40 with Graves disease. Each CDR3 is given with its conserved first and last residue. A D gene is named only where the DNA matches it firmly. Rows give clone size only sometimes, using once, few, many, or a class for an expanded clone.

many . TRBJ1-4 TRBV30 TGTGCCTGGACCCTCGGTGTAGGTCCCGGTGAAAAACTGTTTTTT CAWTLGVGPGEKLFF
many . TRBJ2-3 TRBV20-1 TGCAGTGCTCTCAGACGAGATACGCAGTATTTT CSALRRDTQYF
many . TRBJ2-3 TRBV27 TGTGCCAGCAGTCCAAGGACAGCTAAAGCTACGCAGTATTTT CASSPRTAKATQYF
many . TRBJ1-2 TRBV5-1 TGCGCCAGCAGCTCGACAAGGTCAGGGACGAGGAATGGCTACACCTTC CASSSTRSGTRNGYTF
. . TRBJ2-1 TRBV7-3 TGTGCCAGCAGCTTAGTAGCCGTAGGACCCACTGAGCAGTTCTTC CASSLVAVGPTEQFF
many . TRBJ2-6 TRBV27 TGTGCCAGCTCGGGGCCCCACTCTGGGGCCAACGTCCTGACTTTC CASSGPHSGANVLTF
few . TRBJ2-7 TRBV3-1 TGTGCCAGCAGCCAACGCGGGGATAGGTACGAGCAGTACTTC CASSQRGDRYEQYF
. . TRBJ1-1 TRBV5-5 TGTGCCAGCAGCAGTAGGGCGCAAAATTTGAACACTGAAGCTTTCTTT CASSSRAQNLNTEAFF
few . TRBJ2-6 TRBV7-2 TGTGCCAGCAGCTTATGGATCTCTGGGGCCAACGTCCTGACTTTC CASSLWISGANVLTF
many . TRBJ2-7 TRBV24-1 TGTGCCACCAGTGATCCCCCGTCCTACGAGCAGTACTTC CATSDPPSYEQYF
. TRBD2 TRBJ2-7 TRBV6-1 TGTGCCAGCAGTGAAGTCTCAGGACTAGCTTACTTC CASSEVSGLAYF
many TRBD2 TRBJ2-1 TRBV20-1 TGCAGTGCTAGCAGACTAGCGGGGACGCGGGGGGAGCAGTTCTTC CSASRLAGTRGEQFF
many . TRBJ1-5 TRBV20-1 TGCAGTGCTAGAGTAACGGGGAATCAGCCCCAGCATTTT CSARVTGNQPQHF
. . TRBJ1-6 TRBV27 TGTGCCTGCAGTTCCAGGAATTCACCCCTCCACTTT CACSSRNSPLHF
few . TRBJ2-7 TRBV9 TGTGCCAGCAGCGTAGATGCAGGGGCCTACGAGCAGTACTTC CASSVDAGAYEQYF
many . TRBJ1-1 TRBV2 TGTGCCAGCAGTGGATTATACAGGGTGGATGCTTTCTTT CASSGLYRVDAFF
many . TRBJ2-7 TRBV15 TGTGCCACCAGCAGAGCTCACGAGCAGTACTTC CATSRAHEQYF
many . TRBJ2-2 TRBV5-5 TGTGCCAGCAGCCTAACGGGACCATCTATGCGCGGGGAGCTGTTTTTT CASSLTGPSMRGELFF
many TRBD1 TRBJ1-2 TRBV12-3/TRBV12-4 TGTGCCAGCAGTTTGTCGCAGGGGGGCGGCTACACCTTC CASSLSQGGGYTF
. TRBD2 TRBJ2-7 TRBV29-1 TGCAGCGTCCAACTAGCGGGAGGCCCCTACGAGCAGTACTTC CSVQLAGGPYEQYF
few . TRBJ2-1 TRBV12-3/TRBV12-4 TGTGCCAGCAGGCAATTATTGGGTGAGCAGTTCTTC CASRQLLGEQFF
many TRBD2 TRBJ2-1 TRBV13 TGTGCCAGCAGCCAGGGACTAGCGGACTACAATGAGCAGTTCTTC CASSQGLADYNEQFF
many . TRBJ2-7 TRBV13 TGTGCCAGCAGCTTCGGACTAGAGGGGGATGAGCAGTACTTC CASSFGLEGDEQYF
few . TRBJ1-1 TRBV14 TGTGCCAGCAGCCAACAGGTTCTCACTGAAGCTTTCTTT CASSQQVLTEAFF
many . TRBJ2-2 TRBV20-1 TGCAGTGCTAGACACATTACCGGGGAGCTGTTTTTT CSARHITGELFF
few . TRBJ2-1 TRBV27 TGTGCCAGCAGTTTATTTTATTCGGCCAATGAGCAGTTCTTC CASSLFYSANEQFF
many . TRBJ2-7 TRBV24-1 TGTGCCACCAGTGACATCATGGGCGAGCAGTACTTC CATSDIMGEQYF
. . TRBJ2-1 TRBV7-9 TGTGCCAGCAGCTTAGACGCTGTGTGGGGCAATGAGCAGTTCTTC CASSLDAVWGNEQFF
few . TRBJ2-1 TRBV18 TGTGCCAGCTCACCACGTGGGCAGCTCTTC CASSPRGQLF
few TRBD1 TRBJ1-2 TRBV14 TGTGCCAGCAGCCCGTACAGGGGTAGCTACACCTTC CASSPYRGSYTF
many . TRBJ1-4 TRBV18 TGTGCCAGCTCACCACAAAGGGACGGACTGTTTTTT CASSPQRDGLFF
many . TRBJ2-5 TRBV29-1 TGCAGCGGAAATGAGGGGGTTCGAGAGGAGACCCAGTACTTC CSGNEGVREETQYF
few . TRBJ2-7 TRBV27 TGTGCCAGCAGTCTAAGAAGCGGAGTATACGAGCAGTACTTC CASSLRSGVYEQYF
many . TRBJ1-3 TRBV6-1 TGTGCCAGCAGTGAAGCGCTTCCCACCATGAGCTCTGGAAACACCATATATTTT CASSEALPTMSSGNTIYF
. TRBD2 TRBJ2-1 TRBV5-6 TGTGCCAGCAGCTTGGTTTTTTCTAGCGGCCATGAGCAGTTCTTC CASSLVFSSGHEQFF
many . TRBJ1-2 TRBV29-1 TGCAGCGTTGAAGATCCCGGCTCCTATGGCTACACCTTC CSVEDPGSYGYTF
many . TRBJ2-3 TRBV7-9 TGTGCCAGCAGCTTAGGGGCCGGGGAAAACACAGATACGCAGTATTTT CASSLGAGENTDTQYF
few . TRBJ2-1 TRBV19 TGTGCCAGCCGGGATTACCAGGGAGGTGAGCAGTTCTTC CASRDYQGGEQFF
many . TRBJ2-5 TRBV14 TGTGCCAGCAGCCAATGGACAGCACAAGAGACCCAGTACTTC CASSQWTAQETQYF
few . TRBJ2-6 TRBV15 TGTGCCACCAGCAGGCGACAGCACTCCTCTGGGGCCAACGTCCTGACTTTC CATSRRQHSSGANVLTF
many TRBD2 TRBJ2-1 TRBV7-8 TGTGCCAGCAGCTCGATGGGAGGGCCTGCCTACAATGAGCAGTTCTTC CASSSMGGPAYNEQFF
. TRBD1 TRBJ1-1 TRBV27 TGTGCCAGCAGTTTGCGGACAGGGCGGGAAGCTTTCTTT CASSLRTGREAFF
many TRBD1 TRBJ2-5 TRBV15 TGTGCCACCAGCAGCCGGGACAGCCAAGAGACCCAGTACTTC CATSSRDSQETQYF
many . TRBJ1-6 TRBV5-1 TGCGCCAGCAGCTTGGCTAGCCAGGCCTATAATTCACCCCTCCACTTT CASSLASQAYNSPLHF
. TRBD2 TRBJ2-3 TRBV14 TGTGCCAGCAGCCATTACCTAGCGGGAGGGAGCATAGATACGCAGTATTTT CASSHYLAGGSIDTQYF
. TRBD2 TRBJ2-7 TRBV18 TGTGCCAGCTCACGTAGCGGGATTACCTACGAGCAGTACTTC CASSRSGITYEQYF
many TRBD1 TRBJ1-5 TRBV11-2 TGTGCCAGTGGGACAGGGGTCAATCAGCCCCAGCATTTT CASGTGVNQPQHF
many . TRBJ2-7 TRBV11-1 TGTGCCAGCGGCCACCACGAGCAGTACTTC CASGHHEQYF
many . TRBJ1-6 TRBV20-1 TGCAGTGCTAAAGGGCGAGGGCAGGTCAAGGGTTCACCCCTCCACTTT CSAKGRGQVKGSPLHF
. . TRBJ2-5 TRBV2 TGTGCCAGCAGCCAAGGAGCAGGCAGCCGCCAAGAGACCCAGTACTTC CASSQGAGSRQETQYF